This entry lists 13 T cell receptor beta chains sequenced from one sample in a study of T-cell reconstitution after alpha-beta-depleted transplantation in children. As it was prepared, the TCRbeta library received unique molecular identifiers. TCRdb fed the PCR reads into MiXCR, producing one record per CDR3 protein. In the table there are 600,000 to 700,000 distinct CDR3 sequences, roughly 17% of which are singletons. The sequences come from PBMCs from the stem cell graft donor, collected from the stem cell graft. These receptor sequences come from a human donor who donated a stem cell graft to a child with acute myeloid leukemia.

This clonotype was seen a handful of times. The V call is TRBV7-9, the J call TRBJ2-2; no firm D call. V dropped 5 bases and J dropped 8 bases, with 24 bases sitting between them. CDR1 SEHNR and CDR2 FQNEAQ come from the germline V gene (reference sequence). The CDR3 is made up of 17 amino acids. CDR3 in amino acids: CASSTPRRAGAPGELFF. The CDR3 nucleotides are TGTGCCAGCAGCACTCCACGCCGGGCAGGTGCACCGGGGGAGCTGTTTTTT.

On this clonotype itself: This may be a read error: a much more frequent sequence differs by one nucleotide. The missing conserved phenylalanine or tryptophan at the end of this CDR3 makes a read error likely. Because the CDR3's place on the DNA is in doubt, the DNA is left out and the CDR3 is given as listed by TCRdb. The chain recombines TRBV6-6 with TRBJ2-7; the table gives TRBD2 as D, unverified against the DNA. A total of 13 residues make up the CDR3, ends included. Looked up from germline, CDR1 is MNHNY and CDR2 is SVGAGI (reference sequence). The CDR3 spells CASSYSTSGGEYC.

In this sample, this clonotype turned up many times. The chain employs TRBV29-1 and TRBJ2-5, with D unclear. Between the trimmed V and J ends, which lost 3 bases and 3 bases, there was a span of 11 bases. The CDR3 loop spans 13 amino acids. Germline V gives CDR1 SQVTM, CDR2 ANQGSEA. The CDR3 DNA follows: TGCAGCGTTGACCAAGTTTCAAAAGAGACCCAGTACTTC. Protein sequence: CSVDQVSKETQYF.

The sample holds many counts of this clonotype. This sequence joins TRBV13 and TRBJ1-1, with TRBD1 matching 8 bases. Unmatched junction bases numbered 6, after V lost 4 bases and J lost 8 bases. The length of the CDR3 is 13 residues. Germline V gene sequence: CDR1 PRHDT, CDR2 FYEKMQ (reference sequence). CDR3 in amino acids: CASSWDRPREAFF. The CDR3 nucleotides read TGTGCCAGCAGCTGGGACAGGCCAAGGGAAGCTTTCTTT.

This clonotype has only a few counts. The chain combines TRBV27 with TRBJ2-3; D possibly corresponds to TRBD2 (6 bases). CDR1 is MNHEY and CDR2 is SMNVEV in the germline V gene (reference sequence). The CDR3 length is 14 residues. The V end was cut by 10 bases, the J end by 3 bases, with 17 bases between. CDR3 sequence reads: CATRPDYGTDTQYF. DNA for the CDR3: TGTGCCACCCGCCCGGACTATGGTACAGATACGCAGTATTTT.

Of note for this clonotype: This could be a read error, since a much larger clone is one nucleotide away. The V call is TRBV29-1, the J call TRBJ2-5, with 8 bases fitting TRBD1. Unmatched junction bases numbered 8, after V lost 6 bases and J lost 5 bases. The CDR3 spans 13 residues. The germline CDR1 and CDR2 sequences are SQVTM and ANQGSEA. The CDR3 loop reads CSVGTDRGETQYF. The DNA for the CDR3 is TGCAGCGTGGGGACTGACAGGGGCGAGACCCAGTACTTC.

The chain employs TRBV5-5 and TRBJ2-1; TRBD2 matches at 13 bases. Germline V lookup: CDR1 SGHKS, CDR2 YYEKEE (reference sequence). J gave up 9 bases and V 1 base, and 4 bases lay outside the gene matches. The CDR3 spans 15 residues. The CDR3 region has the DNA TGTGCCAGCAGCTTGACTAGCGGGGGGGCCCGTGAGCAGTTCTTC. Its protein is CASSLTSGGAREQFF. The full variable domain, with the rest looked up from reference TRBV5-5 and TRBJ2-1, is DAGVTQSPTHLIKTRGQQVTLRCSPISGHKSVSWYQQVLGQGPQFIFQYYEKEERGRGNFPDRFSARQFPNYSSELNVNALLLGDSALYLCASSLTSGGAREQFFGPGTRLTVL.

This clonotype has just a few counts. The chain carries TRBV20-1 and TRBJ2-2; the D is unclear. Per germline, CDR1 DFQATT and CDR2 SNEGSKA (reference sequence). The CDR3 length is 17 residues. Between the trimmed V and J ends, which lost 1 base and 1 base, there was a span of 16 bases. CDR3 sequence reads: CSARGAVQTWNTGELFF. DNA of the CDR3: TGCAGTGCTAGAGGGGCGGTCCAGACGTGGAACACCGGGGAGCTGTTTTTT.

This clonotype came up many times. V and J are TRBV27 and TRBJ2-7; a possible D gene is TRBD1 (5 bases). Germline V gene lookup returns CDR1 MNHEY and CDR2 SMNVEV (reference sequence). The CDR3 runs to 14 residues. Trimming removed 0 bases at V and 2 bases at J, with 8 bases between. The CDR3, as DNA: TGTGCCAGCAGTTTATCGCAGGGAACCTACGAGCAGTACTTC. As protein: CASSLSQGTYEQYF.

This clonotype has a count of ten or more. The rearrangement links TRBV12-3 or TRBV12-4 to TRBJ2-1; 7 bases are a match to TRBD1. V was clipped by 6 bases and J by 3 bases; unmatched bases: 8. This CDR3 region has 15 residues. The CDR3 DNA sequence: TGTGCCAGCAGCCAAGGGGGCGTCTACTACAATGAGCAGTTCTTC. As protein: CASSQGGVYYNEQFF.

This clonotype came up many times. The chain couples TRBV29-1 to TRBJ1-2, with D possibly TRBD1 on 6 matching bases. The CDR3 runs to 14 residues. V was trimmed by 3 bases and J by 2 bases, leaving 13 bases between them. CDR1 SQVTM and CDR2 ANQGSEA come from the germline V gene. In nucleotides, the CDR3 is TGCAGCGTTGATAGGACAGTAGCGAACTATGGCTACACCTTC. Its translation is CSVDRTVANYGYTF.

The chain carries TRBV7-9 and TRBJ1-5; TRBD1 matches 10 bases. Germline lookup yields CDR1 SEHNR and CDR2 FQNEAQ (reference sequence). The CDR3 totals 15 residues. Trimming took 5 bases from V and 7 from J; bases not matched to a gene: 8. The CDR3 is CASSPPGTGVQPQHF. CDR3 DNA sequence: TGTGCCAGCAGCCCGCCCGGGACAGGGGTACAGCCCCAGCATTTT.

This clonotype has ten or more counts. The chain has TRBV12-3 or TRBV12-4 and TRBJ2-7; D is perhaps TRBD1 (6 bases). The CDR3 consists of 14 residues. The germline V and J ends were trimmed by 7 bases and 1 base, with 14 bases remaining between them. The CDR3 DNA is TGTGCCAGCACCGCAGGGGTAGGATCCTACGAGCAGTACTTC. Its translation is CASTAGVGSYEQYF.